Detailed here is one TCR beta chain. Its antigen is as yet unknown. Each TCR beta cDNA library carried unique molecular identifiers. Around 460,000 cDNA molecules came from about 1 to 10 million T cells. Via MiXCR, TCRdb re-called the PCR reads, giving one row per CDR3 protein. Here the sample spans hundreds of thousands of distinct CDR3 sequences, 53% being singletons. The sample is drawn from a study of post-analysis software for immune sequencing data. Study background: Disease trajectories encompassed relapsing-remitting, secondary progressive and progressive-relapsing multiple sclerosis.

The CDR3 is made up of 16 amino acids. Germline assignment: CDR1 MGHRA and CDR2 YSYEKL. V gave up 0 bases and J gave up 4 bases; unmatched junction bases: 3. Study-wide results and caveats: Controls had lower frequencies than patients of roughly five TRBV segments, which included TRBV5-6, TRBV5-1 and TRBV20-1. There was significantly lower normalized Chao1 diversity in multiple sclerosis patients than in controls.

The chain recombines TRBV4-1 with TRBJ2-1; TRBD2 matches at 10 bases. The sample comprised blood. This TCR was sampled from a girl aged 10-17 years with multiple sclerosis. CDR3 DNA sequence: TGCGCCAGCAGCCAAGATCCAGCGGGAGGGTACAATGAGCAGTTCTTC. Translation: CASSQDPAGGYNEQFF.